Listed below are T cell receptor beta chains from one sample, sequenced in a study of T cells in Graves' hyperthyroidism and ophthalmopathy. TCRdb re-called the multiplex PCR reads through MiXCR, storing one row per CDR3 protein. The table has around 600,000 distinct CDR3 sequences, 12% to 15% seen once. The sequencing input was blood. The receptor source for this set is a woman aged 18-29 years with Graves' ophthalmopathy. The CDR3 runs from the conserved cysteine through the conserved F or W. Each record gives: clone size, J gene, V gene, D gene, CDR3 length, CDR3 DNA, CDR3 protein. A D gene is named only where the DNA matches it firmly. Where a row states a size, it is once, few, many or the class of an expanded clone; other rows omit it.

many TRBJ2-2 TRBV7-2 NA 14 TGTGCCAGCACGGGGACACGGGGAACCGGGGAGCTGTTTTTT CASTGTRGTGELFF
many TRBJ2-3 TRBV6-6 TRBD2 15 TGTGCCAGCAGTTACGTGAGCGGGATGGCGGATACGCAGTATTTT CASSYVSGMADTQYF
many TRBJ2-7 TRBV7-9 TRBD1 15 TGTGCCAGCAGCTTAACAGGGGCCCCCCCCTACGAGCAGTACTTC CASSLTGAPPYEQYF
NA TRBJ1-1 TRBV6-5 NA 17 TGTGCCAGCAGTTACCGTGGGGGGGTGGCGAGGTCCCCTGAAGCTTTCTTT CASSYRGGVARSPEAFF
NA TRBJ1-5 TRBV6-1 NA 15 TGTGCCAGCAGTGAAGTGGCAGGGAGCAATCAGCCCCAGCATTTT CASSEVAGSNQPQHF
many TRBJ1-1 TRBV2 NA 13 TGTGCCAGCATAAACCTCAGGGAGTCTGAAGCTTTCTTT CASINLRESEAFF
many TRBJ1-5 TRBV5-6 NA 13 TGTGCCAGCAGCTGGGAGGTGCAGTGGCCCCAGCATTTT CASSWEVQWPQHF
many TRBJ1-1 TRBV28 TRBD1 16 TGTGCCAGCAGTCCCCTAGGGACAGGGGGCTACACTGAAGCTTTCTTT CASSPLGTGGYTEAFF
NA TRBJ2-7 TRBV29-1 TRBD2 14 TGCAGCGTAGACGGACTAGCGGGATCCCCCGAGCAGTACTTC CSVDGLAGSPEQYF
few TRBJ1-5 TRBV19 NA 15 TGTGCCAGTAGTATAGTTCCTACGACGAATCAGCCCCAGCATTTT CASSIVPTTNQPQHF
NA TRBJ2-1 TRBV19 NA 15 TGTGCCAGTAGTATAGACGGGGGAGGTTACAATGAGCAGTTCTTC CASSIDGGGYNEQFF
many TRBJ2-1 TRBV20-1 NA 14 TGCAGTGCTAGTGGGGGATCACCTTACAATGAGCAGTTCTTC CSASGGSPYNEQFF
once TRBJ1-5 TRBV6-2/TRBV6-3 NA 15 TGTGCCAGCAGTTACGGGAGGGGGGGGAATCAGCCCCAGCATTTT CASSYGRGGNQPQHF
many TRBJ1-1 TRBV5-1 TRBD1 15 TGCGCCAGCAGCTCCCAGACAGGGGGGAACACTGAAGCTTTCTTT CASSSQTGGNTEAFF
many TRBJ1-5 TRBV7-2 TRBD1 14 TGTGCCAGCAGCCGCACAGGGGAAAGGGGGCCCCAGCATTTT CASSRTGERGPQHF
many TRBJ1-5 TRBV28 TRBD1 17 TGTGCCAGCAGTTTCGAGGACAGGGGGACGAAGGATCAGCCCCAGCATTTT CASSFEDRGTKDQPQHF
many TRBJ2-5 TRBV7-3 NA 14 TGTGCCAGCAGCTTAATTCCTAGCCAAGAGACCCAGTACTTC CASSLIPSQETQYF
many TRBJ2-7 TRBV12-3/TRBV12-4 NA 14 TGTGCCAGCAGCGGGACTTCCTCTTCCTACGAGCAGTACTTC CASSGTSSSYEQYF
few TRBJ2-2 TRBV25-1 NA 15 TGTGCCAGCAGTGAATTCTCCCCACCAACCGGGGAGCTGTTTTTT CASSEFSPPTGELFF
NA TRBJ1-6 TRBV19 NA 15 TGTGCCAGTAGTACATGGGCAGGGTCGGCTTCACCCCTCCACTTT CASSTWAGSASPLHF
NA TRBJ2-2 TRBV29-1 NA 13 TGCAGCGTGGAGACAGGGAACACCGGGGAGCTGTTTTTT CSVETGNTGELFF
NA TRBJ1-1 TRBV7-2 TRBD1 17 TGTGCCAGCAGCAGGGGGGGACAGGCCCAACCGAACACTGAAGCTTTCTTT CASSRGGQAQPNTEAFF
NA TRBJ1-2 TRBV19 NA 14 TGTGCCAGTAGAAGAGGGGATCCTAACTATGGCTACACCTTC CASRRGDPNYGYTF
NA TRBJ1-5 TRBV2 NA 14 TGTGCCAGCAGTGCTTCCCTCCCGGGCCAGCCCCAGCATTTT CASSASLPGQPQHF
few TRBJ1-2 TRBV6-5 TRBD1 16 TGTGCCAGCAGTTACTCCGCGGAGGGGGCTTCAACTGGCTACACCTTC CASSYSAEGASTGYTF
many TRBJ1-2 TRBV6-2/TRBV6-3 NA 16 TGTGCCAGCAGTTACGGCCCCACGGAGGGGGACTATGGCTACACCTTC CASSYGPTEGDYGYTF
many TRBJ1-1 TRBV27 TRBD1 15 TGTGCCAGCAGTTTTCACAGGGGGTTGAACACTGAAGCTTTCTTT CASSFHRGLNTEAFF
NA TRBJ2-1 TRBV20-1 NA 13 TGCAGTGCTTACAATACAGGTTACAATGAGCAGTTCTTC CSAYNTGYNEQFF
many TRBJ2-1 TRBV7-6 NA 19 TGTGCCAGCAGCCCCTGGGAAGGGGCCCTCCTTAGCTCCTACAATGAGCAGTTCTTC CASSPWEGALLSSYNEQFF
many TRBJ2-7 TRBV7-3 NA 14 TGTGCCAGCAGCCCAGCGTCACCTGGGGGCGAGCAGTACTTC CASSPASPGGEQYF
many TRBJ2-5 TRBV12-3/TRBV12-4 NA 15 TGTGCCAGCAGTTTAAGGCGGTCGAAACAAGAGACCCAGTACTTC CASSLRRSKQETQYF
many TRBJ2-7 TRBV9 NA 14 TGTGCCAGCAGCGTAGGAGGGCCCCCCTACGAGCAGTACTTC CASSVGGPPYEQYF
NA TRBJ2-2 TRBV6-5 NA 15 TGTGCCAGCAGTTACGGACTATCGAACACCGGGGAGCTGTTTTTT CASSYGLSNTGELFF
NA TRBJ1-6 TRBV7-2 NA 13 TGTGCCAGCAGCTTACAGGGACATTCACCCCTCCACTTT CASSLQGHSPLHF
many TRBJ1-3 TRBV9 NA 14 TGTGCCAGCAGTGTAGACAGGTTCGGAAACACCATATATTTT CASSVDRFGNTIYF
many TRBJ2-7 TRBV6-5 NA 15 TGTGCCAGCAGTTACTCGGGCGGGACAGCCTACGAGCAGTACTTC CASSYSGGTAYEQYF
NA TRBJ1-3 TRBV20-1 NA 11 TGCAGTGCCGCCAGGGGCAACACCATATATTTT CSAARGNTIYF
many TRBJ2-7 TRBV12-3/TRBV12-4 TRBD1 15 TGTGCCAGCAGTTTAGCGGGGACAGGGGGGTACGAGCAGTACTTC CASSLAGTGGYEQYF
many TRBJ1-1 TRBV2 NA 15 TGTGCCAGCTCCCCGTTGGGGGCGCAGGACACTGAAGCTTTCTTT CASSPLGAQDTEAFF
many TRBJ2-3 TRBV28 TRBD2 16 TGTGCCAGCAGCCCAGGAGGACTAGCGGGAGGAGATACGCAGTATTTT CASSPGGLAGGDTQYF
NA TRBJ1-3 TRBV12-3/TRBV12-4 NA 20 TGTGCCAGCAGCATAGTAATAAGACGGGTACAGGGCCACTCTGGAAACACCATATATTTT CASSIVIRRVQGHSGNTIYF
many TRBJ1-5 TRBV7-2 NA 16 TGTGCCAGCAGCTTAGATGCAGGGGCGGGCAATCAGCCCCAGCATTTT CASSLDAGAGNQPQHF
few TRBJ2-1 TRBV3-1 NA 12 TGTGCCAGCAGCTCGACAGTAAATGAGCAGTTCTTC CASSSTVNEQFF
many TRBJ2-6 TRBV27 NA 15 TGTGCCAGCACCTCCGACCGTTCTGGGGCCAACGTCCTGACTTTC CASTSDRSGANVLTF
many TRBJ2-1 TRBV2 TRBD2 15 TGTGCCAGCAGTCCGACTAGCGGGATATGGCATGGGGAGTTCTTC CASSPTSGIWHGEFF
many TRBJ2-7 TRBV3-1 TRBD2 14 TGTGCCAGCAGCCAAGGCGGGGGGGCCTACGAGCAGTACTTC CASSQGGGAYEQYF
few TRBJ2-7 TRBV5-4 NA 14 TGTGCCAGCAGGTCGAAAGGGGCTGGGCTACCGCAGTACTTC CASRSKGAGLPQYF
NA TRBJ2-3 TRBV19 NA 15 TGTGCCAGTAGTATGTGGTTGCGTAGCACAGATACGCAGTATTTT CASSMWLRSTDTQYF
NA TRBJ2-7 TRBV2 NA 15 TGTGCCAGCAGGCCGGACATGTTTTCCACCTACGAGCAGTACTTC CASRPDMFSTYEQYF
NA TRBJ2-2 TRBV5-5 NA 15 TGTGCCAGCAGCTTGGCCGTCTCGAACACCGGGGAGCTGTTTTTT CASSLAVSNTGELFF
NA TRBJ1-5 TRBV19 NA 15 TGTGCCAGTAGTACTACAGCTTATAGCAATCAGCCCCAGCATTTT CASSTTAYSNQPQHF
many TRBJ1-1 TRBV28 NA 12 TGTGCCAGCAGTTCTAAACACACTGAAGCTTTCTTT CASSSKHTEAFF
NA TRBJ1-2 TRBV6-1 NA 13 TGTGCCAGCAGGGCCGGATGGGACCATGGCTACACCTTC CASRAGWDHGYTF
many TRBJ1-5 TRBV2 TRBD1 14 TGTGCCAGCAGTATGACAGGGGACGGTCAGCCCCAGCATTTT CASSMTGDGQPQHF